By share, the clone carrying this TCR beta chain counts as medium-sized. Its matching antigen is unknown. Rearranged V-D-J TRB sequences were amplified with a mixed TRB-A/B primer pool. MiXCR, run by TCRdb on the multiplex PCR reads, gives a single entry per CDR3 protein. The data contain some 10,000 distinct CDR3 sequences, around 32% of them singletons. The germline V gene has CDR1 MNHEY and CDR2 SMNVEV (reference sequence). V was clipped by 3 bases and J by 5 bases, with 7 bases between them. This CDR3 is built from 13 residues. This entry comes from a study of T cell repertoires in aging, cancer and after chemotherapy. Overall study results and limits: Age-matched healthy donors had significantly more diverse, less clonal blood TCR repertoires than untreated cancer patients.

TCR beta rearrangements were amplified from peripheral blood genomic DNA. This chain uses TRBV27 with TRBJ1-4, with unresolved D. Sequencing was carried out using blood. This clonotype was sampled from a human donor in good health. CDR3 nucleotide sequence: TGTGCCAGCAGTTTGGGCCCAAATGAAAAACTGTTTTTT. It yields the protein CASSLGPNEKLFF.